Below are 10 T cell receptor beta chains sequenced from a single sample in a study of cytomegalovirus exposure and HLA in healthy donors. Primers for the PCR totalled 60 Vbeta and 13 Jbeta. The protocol was immunoSEQ multiplex PCR, while the TCRdb copy is restricted to in-frame clones and leaves out a portion. The data contain 150,000 to 200,000 clones, less than 90% of them singletons. Sequenced material: PBMCs. All receptors derive from a young man in good health and CMV-seronegative.

CDR3 DNA: TGTGCCAGCAGCTTAGCCGGACAGGGGGATGGCTACACCTTC. This translates into CASSLAGQGDGYTF. The V and J genes are TRBV7-6 and TRBJ1-2; TRBD1 agrees at 10 bases. The CDR3 contains 14 residues. Trimming took 0 bases from V and 6 from J; bases not matched to a gene: 1. Looked up from germline, CDR1 is SGHVS and CDR2 is FNYEAQ.

The chain recombines TRBV5-1 with TRBJ2-2; D is ambiguous. Germline CDR1 reads SGHRS; CDR2 reads YFSETQ. With 4 bases removed from V and 4 bases from J, the gap between germline ends came to 11 bases. The CDR3 sequence is 14 residues long. CDR3 amino acids: CASSPPLGTGELFF. CDR3 bases: TGCGCCAGCAGCCCGCCCCTAGGCACCGGGGAGCTGTTTTTT.

The chain has TRBV7-9 and TRBJ2-3; TRBD1 might be the D (6 bases). The germline V gene encodes CDR1 SEHNR and CDR2 FQNEAQ (reference sequence). V was pared by 3 bases and J by 0 bases, with 10 bases between. The CDR3 is 15 amino acids. The DNA for the CDR3 is TGTGCCAGCAGCTTCGACAGGTCTAGCACAGATACGCAGTATTTT. It is translated as CASSFDRSSTDTQYF. Full variable domain (missing parts from reference TRBV7-9 and TRBJ2-3): DTGVSQNPRHKITKRGQNVTFRCDPISEHNRLYWYRQTLGQGPEFLTYFQNEAQLEKSRLLSDRFSAERPKGSFSTLEIQRTEQGDSAMYLCASSFDRSSTDTQYFGPGTRLTVL.

This clone was observed once. The chain is built from TRBV5-1 and TRBJ2-5; TRBD2 agrees at 8 bases. With V trimmed by 4 bases and J by 0 bases, 8 bases remained unmatched. This CDR3 region has 16 residues. The germline CDR1 and CDR2 sequences are SGHRS and YFSETQ. The CDR3 nucleotides are TGCGCCAGCAGCCCGGGGGGGACAAGGTACCAAGAGACCCAGTACTTC. This translates into CASSPGGTRYQETQYF.

The CDR3 protein is CASSQREGLTYEQYF. The CDR3 DNA reads TGTGCCAGCTCTCAGCGGGAGGGCCTTACCTACGAGCAGTACTTC. The chain links TRBV6-1 to TRBJ2-7; 10 bases map to TRBD2. J gave up 2 bases and V 8 bases, and 9 bases lay outside the gene matches. The CDR3 spans 15 residues. Germline V lookup: CDR1 MNHNS, CDR2 SASEGT.

The rearrangement links TRBV29-1 to TRBJ2-1; 9 bases align to TRBD2. V dropped 4 bases and J dropped 3; count of bases not matched to a gene: 7. The CDR3 loop spans 15 amino acids. Germline lookup yields CDR1 SQVTM and CDR2 ANQGSEA. The CDR3, as DNA: TGCAGCGTTGGCGCTAGCGGGGACCTCTACAATGAGCAGTTCTTC. Its translation: CSVGASGDLYNEQFF.

The genes are TRBV28 and TRBJ1-4, with D perhaps matching TRBD1 (5 bases). The CDR3 has 15 amino acids. In germline, CDR1 is MDHEN, CDR2 SYDVKM. V was trimmed by 5 bases and J by 5 bases, leaving 15 bases between them. The CDR3 protein is CASSREGRRNEKLFF. As DNA, the CDR3 is TGTGCCAGCAGTAGGGAGGGGAGGAGGAATGAAAAACTGTTTTTT.

The V gene is TRBV15, the J gene TRBJ1-2, with a possible D match to TRBD1 (5 bases). CDR1 is LNHNV, CDR2 YYDKDF, per germline (reference sequence). The CDR3 loop spans 15 amino acids. Trimming shortened V by 5 bases and J by 8 bases, and 21 bases separated the two germline ends. For the CDR3, the DNA is TGTGCCACCAGCGGCTCCCCTACAGGCGACGGAGGCTACACCTTC. Translation: CATSGSPTGDGGYTF.

The chain is built from TRBV30 and TRBJ1-6, with a possible D match to TRBD1 (6 bases). V shed 5 bases and J shed 7 bases, with 9 bases lying between them. Germline CDR1 and CDR2: GTSNPN and SVGIG (reference sequence). The CDR3 length is 12 residues. Here the CDR3 DNA reads TGTGCCTGGGGGACATTCAATTCACCCCTCCACTTT. Its protein product is CAWGTFNSPLHF.

This chain uses TRBV7-9 with TRBJ1-2; 7 nucleotides match TRBD1. The CDR3 spans 14 residues. Germline CDR1 reads SEHNR; CDR2 reads FQNEAQ (reference sequence). V shed 6 bases, J shed 4 bases, and the junction held 8 bases outside the gene matches. The CDR3 sequence is CASSRDSTSYGYTF. CDR3 bases: TGTGCCAGCAGTCGGGACAGTACGTCCTATGGCTACACCTTC. Together with reference TRBV7-9 and TRBJ1-2, the CDR3 gives the full variable domain: DTGVSQNPRHKITKRGQNVTFRCDPISEHNRLYWYRQTLGQGPEFLTYFQNEAQLEKSRLLSDRFSAERPKGSFSTLEIQRTEQGDSAMYLCASSRDSTSYGYTFGSGTRLTVV.